The 23 T cell receptor beta chains in this list originate from one sample, sequenced in a study of cytomegalovirus exposure and HLA in healthy donors. The PCR had 60 Vbeta and 13 Jbeta primers. Using immunoSEQ multiplex PCR, the repertoire was profiled, and TCRdb retains in-frame clones only, with some absent. The sample has approximately 170,000 clones; 65% to 85% are singletons. Source material: PBMCs. All receptors come from a boy younger than 10 in good health and CMV-seronegative.

This chain connects TRBV2 to TRBJ2-3; 10 bases agree with TRBD2. V was pared by 9 bases and J by 0 bases, with 3 bases of the junction left unmatched. CDR3 size: 14 residues. Germline assignment: CDR1 SNHLY and CDR2 FYNNEI. CDR3 in DNA: TGTGCCAGTAAGCGGGAGGGGAGCACAGATACGCAGTATTTT. Protein product: CASKREGSTDTQYF.

J is TRBJ2-1 and V is TRBV5-6; possible D gene TRBD2, 6 bases. V lost 4 bases and J 6 bases, leaving 17 bases between the germline ends. This CDR3 is 15 amino acids long. Germline V gene lookup returns CDR1 SGHDT and CDR2 YYEEEE. CDR3 coding DNA: TGTGCCAGCAGCCCCACGGGAGTAGGTAGCAATGAGCAGTTCTTC. Translation: CASSPTGVGSNEQFF.

The gene calls are TRBV18 and TRBJ1-2; 12 nucleotides align to TRBD1. The germline gives CDR1 KGHSH, CDR2 LQKENI. V was pared by 4 bases and J by 6 bases, with 3 bases of the junction left unmatched. The CDR3 length is 14 residues. The CDR3, as DNA: TGTGCCAGCTCACGGGACAGGGGGCGAGATGGCTACACCTTC. Its translation: CASSRDRGRDGYTF. The full variable domain, in which reference TRBV18 and TRBJ1-2 provide the parts outside the CDR3, is NAGVMQNPRHLVRRRGQEARLRCSPMKGHSHVYWYRQLPEEGLKFMVYLQKENIIDESGMPKERFSAEFPKEGPSILRIQQVVRGDSAAYFCASSRDRGRDGYTFGSGTRLTVV.

This clone showed up just a few times. The gene calls are TRBV2 and TRBJ2-5, with 10 bases that match TRBD2. The J segment lost 5 bases and the V segment lost 3 bases, leaving 9 bases of the junction unmatched. CDR1 and CDR2 (germline): SNHLY, FYNNEI. This CDR3 has 16 residues. As DNA, the CDR3 is TGTGCCAGCAGTGACCCAGCGGGGGGGCCTCAGGAGACCCAGTACTTC. This encodes CASSDPAGGPQETQYF.

This chain uses TRBV29-1 with TRBJ2-2; 8 nucleotides agree with TRBD2. V was pared by 5 bases and J by 5 bases, with 4 bases of the junction left unmatched. The length of the CDR3 is 13 residues. Per germline, CDR1 SQVTM and CDR2 ANQGSEA. The CDR3 loop is CSVSGGGTGELFF. CDR3 in DNA: TGCAGCGTTAGCGGGGGAGGGACCGGGGAGCTGTTTTTT.

The rearrangement joins TRBV19 to TRBJ2-1; TRBD2 agrees at 7 bases. Losses at the gene ends were 1 base for V and 5 bases for J; bases not matched to a gene: 5. CDR3 length equals 15 residues. Germline CDR1 reads LNHDA; CDR2 reads SQIVND (reference sequence). In DNA form, the CDR3 reads TGTGCCAGTAGTATAGGAAGCGGGGTCAACAATGAGCAGTTCTTC. This codes for CASSIGSGVNNEQFF.

In nucleotides, the CDR3 is TGTGCCAGCAGCCAAACACAGTCAAGGGGCGATGGCTACACCTTC. It translates to CASSQTQSRGDGYTF. The chain combines TRBV4-2 with TRBJ1-2; D possibly corresponds to TRBD1 (5 bases). Trimming pared 2 bases from V and 6 bases from J, leaving 16 bases between. This CDR3 spans 15 amino acids. Germline V lookup: CDR1 LGHNA, CDR2 YNFKEQ.

The V and J genes are TRBV11-2 and TRBJ2-2; 11 bases map to TRBD1. The CDR3 runs to 16 residues. The germline CDR1 and CDR2 sequences are SGHAT and FQNNGV. V shed 4 bases, J shed 5 bases, and the junction held 6 bases outside the gene matches. CDR3 amino acids: CASSSRDRGVTGELFF. The CDR3, as DNA: TGTGCCAGCAGCTCCCGGGACAGGGGGGTAACCGGGGAGCTGTTTTTT.

V is TRBV5-1 and J is TRBJ2-7; 7 nucleotides agree with TRBD1. Looked up from germline, CDR1 is SGHRS and CDR2 is YFSETQ. The CDR3 sequence is 17 residues long. J gave up 2 bases and V 3 bases, and 14 bases lay outside the gene matches. The CDR3 region has the DNA TGCGCCAGCAGCTCCAGTTTAGAGGGGGCGTTTGCCTACGAGCAGTACTTC. As protein: CASSSSLEGAFAYEQYF.

This chain uses TRBV2 with TRBJ1-2; a possible D gene is TRBD1 (6 bases). The CDR3 extends over 16 amino acids. Trimming stripped 4 bases from V and 4 bases from J, with 19 bases between. Germline CDR1 is SNHLY and CDR2 is FYNNEI. The CDR3, as DNA: TGTGCCAGCAGTGGGGGGGGGCAGAGCAGCTTCTATGGCTACACCTTC. Residues: CASSGGGQSSFYGYTF.

This chain links TRBV7-2 with TRBJ2-5, with 14 bases aligning to TRBD2. The J call could be wrong; TRBJ2-7 is a better fit for the DNA end. There are 18 residues in the CDR3. The germline gives CDR1 SGHTA, CDR2 FQGNSA. The CDR3 protein is CASSVGLAGAGISYEQYF. In DNA form, the CDR3 reads TGTGCCAGCAGCGTGGGACTAGCGGGAGCGGGAATTTCCTACGAGCAGTACTTC.

Turning to this clone: Other DNA sequences in the same sample also yield this CDR3. This chain connects TRBV5-1 to TRBJ2-5, with a possible D match to TRBD1 (5 bases). Per germline, CDR1 SGHRS and CDR2 YFSETQ. The CDR3 extends over 12 amino acids. The V gene lost 0 bases and the J gene lost 5 bases, with 5 bases spanning the gap. The CDR3 loop reads CASSLDRETQYF. For the CDR3, the DNA is TGCGCCAGCAGCTTGGACAGGGAGACCCAGTACTTC.

The V call is TRBV9, the J call TRBJ1-2, with TRBD1 matching over 7 bases. J lost 5 bases, V lost 3 bases, and 10 bases had no gene match. Germline loops: CDR1 SGDLS, CDR2 YYNGEE. The CDR3 consists of 15 residues. CDR3 DNA sequence: TGTGCCAGCAGCGCCCAGACAGGGATCGGGTATGGCTACACCTTC. It translates to CASSAQTGIGYGYTF.

This sequence joins TRBV4-3 and TRBJ2-7, with TRBD2 identical over 10 bases. CDR1 is LGHNA and CDR2 is YSLEER in the germline V gene. The length of the CDR3 is 16 residues. With 0 bases clipped from V and 3 bases from J, the junction kept 5 bases outside the gene matches. CDR3 sequence reads: CASSQDRASGSYEQYF. CDR3 DNA: TGCGCCAGCAGCCAAGACCGGGCTAGCGGGAGCTACGAGCAGTACTTC.

V and J are TRBV6-6 and TRBJ2-1; 10 nucleotides line up with TRBD1. J was trimmed by 7 bases and V by 7 bases; bases with no gene match: 13. CDR3 length: 16 amino acids. Germline V lookup: CDR1 MNHNY, CDR2 SVGAGI (reference sequence). This chain's CDR3 is CASIWGGQGVSNEQFF. CDR3 nucleotides: TGTGCCAGCATTTGGGGCGGACAGGGGGTTTCTAATGAGCAGTTCTTC.

This chain uses TRBV27 with TRBJ2-7, with D tentatively TRBD1 (8 bases). Germline V CDR1 and CDR2: MNHEY, SMNVEV (reference sequence). The V end was cut by 4 bases, the J end by 3 bases, with 16 bases between. The CDR3 sequence is 15 residues long. CDR3 region: CASSSRGDRIYEQYF. DNA of the CDR3: TGTGCCAGCAGTTCCCGGGGGGACAGGATCTACGAGCAGTACTTC.

The chain recombines TRBV2 with TRBJ2-7; the match to TRBD1 covers 9 bases. CDR3 length: 15 residues. The V gene end was trimmed by 6 bases and the J gene end by 6 bases; junction bases not matched to a gene: 12. Germline-derived CDR1 and CDR2 are SNHLY and FYNNEI. CDR3 in DNA: TGTGCCAGCAGCGACAGGGGGATACTTTTAACCGAGCAGTACTTC. This translates into CASSDRGILLTEQYF.

The rearrangement uses TRBV12-1 and TRBJ1-5; TRBD1, as called in the table, went unchecked against the DNA. TRBV12-1 is a pseudogene segment. There are 16 residues in the CDR3. The CDR3 DNA sequence: TGTGCCAGCAGCTTAGAAATTAACAGGGTCCCGGGACCCCAGCATTTT. Amino acid sequence: CASSLEINRVPGPQHF.

The CDR3 loop is CASSLDRVTDTQYF. CDR3 DNA: TGTGCCAGCAGCCTGGACAGGGTAACAGATACGCAGTATTTT. The chain links TRBV5-6 to TRBJ2-3, with 8 bases identical to TRBD1. Germline assignment: CDR1 SGHDT and CDR2 YYEEEE. The CDR3 is made up of 14 amino acids. Unmatched junction bases numbered 4, after V lost 4 bases and J lost 3 bases.

This rearrangement joins TRBV19 to TRBJ1-2; D may be TRBD1 (5 bases). Germline V gene sequence: CDR1 LNHDA, CDR2 SQIVND (reference sequence). With 7 bases removed from V and 2 bases from J, the gap between germline ends came to 17 bases. The CDR3 consists of 15 residues. CDR3 in amino acids: CASKGAGNRNYGYTF. The CDR3 DNA follows: TGTGCCAGTAAAGGCGCAGGGAATCGGAACTATGGCTACACCTTC.

The chain couples TRBV5-1 to TRBJ1-2; TRBD1 matches at 8 bases. V shed 1 base and J 4 bases; nucleotides not matched to a gene: 6. Germline lookup yields CDR1 SGHRS and CDR2 YFSETQ. This CDR3 has 15 residues. CDR3 residues: CASSLSGQAPYGYTF. The CDR3 bases are TGCGCCAGCAGCTTGTCGGGACAGGCTCCCTATGGCTACACCTTC.

The chain recombines TRBV30 with TRBJ2-5, with TRBD2 matching over 8 bases. CDR3 length: 18 residues. Losses at the gene ends were 2 bases for V and 4 bases for J; bases not matched to a gene: 18. Germline V gene sequence: CDR1 GTSNPN, CDR2 SVGIG (reference sequence). This chain's CDR3 is CAWSTYERGSILGETQYF. CDR3 coding DNA: TGTGCCTGGAGTACTTACGAGCGGGGGTCGATTCTGGGAGAGACCCAGTACTTC.

The rearrangement uses TRBV6-5 and TRBJ2-1, with D unclear. CDR1 is MNHEY and CDR2 is SVGAGI in the germline V gene. V lost 5 bases to trimming and J lost 6 bases, with 8 bases between them. The CDR3 extends over 12 amino acids. This CDR3 reads CASSGLGNEQFF. CDR3 coding DNA: TGTGCCAGCAGTGGGCTGGGCAATGAGCAGTTCTTC.